Sequencing of this T cell receptor (beta chain) was carried out in a study of T cells in Graves' hyperthyroidism and ophthalmopathy. The investigators amplified TCR beta CDR3 regions from RNA transcripts. The primer set for the first-round RT-PCR of the TCR CDR3 was HTBI. TCRdb ran MiXCR on the multiplex PCR reads and lists one entry per CDR3 protein. The data show about 400,000 distinct CDR3 sequences, roughly 13% seen once. This CDR3 is built from 14 residues. The germline V gene has CDR1 SGHAT and CDR2 FQNNGV. V was trimmed by 5 bases and J by 6 bases, leaving 13 bases between them. Exclusions: uncontrolled infection, other autoimmune disease, pregnancy, lactation.

This sequence joins TRBV11-2 and TRBJ2-2; tentative D call: TRBD2 (6 bases). The sequencing input was blood. The receptor's source is a man in his forties or fifties with Graves' ophthalmopathy. The CDR3 loop is CASSQGGAAGELFF. CDR3 sequence (DNA): TGTGCCAGCAGCCAGGGCGGGGCCGCCGGGGAGCTGTTTTTT.